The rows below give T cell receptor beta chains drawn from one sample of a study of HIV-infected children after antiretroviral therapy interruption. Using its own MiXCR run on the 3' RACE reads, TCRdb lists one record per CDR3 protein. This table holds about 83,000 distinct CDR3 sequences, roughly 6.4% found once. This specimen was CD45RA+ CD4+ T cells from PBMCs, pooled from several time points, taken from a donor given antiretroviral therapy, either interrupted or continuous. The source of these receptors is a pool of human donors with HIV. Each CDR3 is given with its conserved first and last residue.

CDR3: CSVAESLNTEAFF; V: TRBV29-1; length: 13
CDR3: CASNRARDTGELFF; V: TRBV19; length: 14
CDR3: CASSFGTVITTLAKNIQYF; V: TRBV5-1; length: 19
CDR3: CASSLSRGGSYEQYF; V: TRBV5-4; length: 15
CDR3: CSASWESYEQYF; V: TRBV20-1; length: 12
CDR3: CASSLDEIYGYTF; V: TRBV28; length: 13
CDR3: CASSRRGGSQMLNYGYTF; V: TRBV5-1; length: 18
CDR3: CSVEDPGGYGYTF; V: TRBV29-1; length: 13
CDR3: CASSFNPNLPQHF; V: TRBV23-1; length: 13
CDR3: CAISESSIQTQYF; V: TRBV10-3; length: 13
CDR3: CASRTRQGYTNTGELFF; V: TRBV12-3/TRBV12-4; length: 17
CDR3: CSAIYPMSGGATDTQYF; V: TRBV20-1; length: 17
CDR3: CASSSWGRTEAFF; V: TRBV27; length: 13
CDR3: CASSINRDYEQYF; V: TRBV19; length: 13
CDR3: CASSPYRTGRNEQFF; V: TRBV7-2; length: 15
CDR3: CASSLGVGELFF; V: TRBV7-3; length: 12
CDR3: CAWSVPYGQAGFKEAFF; V: TRBV30; length: 17
CDR3: CSAAQGLEQPQHF; V: TRBV20-1; length: 13
CDR3: CAWSVFGHGYTF; V: TRBV30; length: 12
CDR3: CSVREDYEQYF; V: TRBV29-1; length: 11
CDR3: CSARGLSQETQYF; V: TRBV20-1; length: 13
CDR3: CSALGTPYNEQFF; V: TRBV20-1; length: 13
CDR3: CASSVPGLGLTGTGELFF; V: TRBV28; length: 18
CDR3: CASSLGSDPYGYTF; V: TRBV12-3/TRBV12-4; length: 14
CDR3: CASSLSPPGSYNSPLHF; V: TRBV3-1; length: 17
CDR3: CASSLPFGEQFF; V: TRBV4-1; length: 12
CDR3: CASSLDPTGAPYGYTF; V: TRBV5-5; length: 16
CDR3: CASSALLRDKSPYSYTF; V: TRBV27; length: 17
CDR3: CASSLNGARVGANVLTF; V: TRBV5-6; length: 17
CDR3: CASSMGNLADTQYF; V: TRBV19; length: 14
CDR3: CASSLAGATEAFF; V: TRBV12-3/TRBV12-4; length: 13
CDR3: CASSFYGTSGELFF; V: TRBV27; length: 14
CDR3: CASSLASYGYTF; V: TRBV12-3/TRBV12-4; length: 12
CDR3: CASSPQGLAGGPDTQYF; V: TRBV6-5; length: 17
CDR3: CASSSGQEQETQYF; V: TRBV5-4; length: 14
CDR3: CASRGQGKGYGYTF; V: TRBV6-5; length: 14
CDR3: CASSLDRGQVDTQYF; V: TRBV5-1; length: 15